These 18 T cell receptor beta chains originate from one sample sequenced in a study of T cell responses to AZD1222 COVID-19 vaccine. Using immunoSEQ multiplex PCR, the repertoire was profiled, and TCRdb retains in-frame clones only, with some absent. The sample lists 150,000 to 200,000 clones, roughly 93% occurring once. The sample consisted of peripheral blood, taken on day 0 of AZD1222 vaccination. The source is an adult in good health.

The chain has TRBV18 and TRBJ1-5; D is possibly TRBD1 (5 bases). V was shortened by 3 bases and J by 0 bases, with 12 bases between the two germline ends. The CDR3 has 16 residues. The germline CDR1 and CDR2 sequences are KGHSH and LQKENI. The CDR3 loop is CASSPQGEGSNQPQHF. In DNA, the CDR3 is TGTGCCAGCTCACCCCAGGGTGAAGGTAGCAATCAGCCCCAGCATTTT.

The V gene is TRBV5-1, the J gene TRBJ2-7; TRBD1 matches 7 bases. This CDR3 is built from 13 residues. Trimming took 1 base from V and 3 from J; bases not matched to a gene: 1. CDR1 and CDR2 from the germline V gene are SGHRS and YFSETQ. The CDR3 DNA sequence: TGCGCCAGCAGCTTGCAGGGGGACTACGAGCAGTACTTC. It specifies CASSLQGDYEQYF.

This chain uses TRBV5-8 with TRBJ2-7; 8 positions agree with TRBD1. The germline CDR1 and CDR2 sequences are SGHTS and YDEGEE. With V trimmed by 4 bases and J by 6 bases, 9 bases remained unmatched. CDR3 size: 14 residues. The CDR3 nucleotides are TGTGCCAGCAGCCAGACAGGGGAGACTGGCGAGCAGTACTTC. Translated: CASSQTGETGEQYF.

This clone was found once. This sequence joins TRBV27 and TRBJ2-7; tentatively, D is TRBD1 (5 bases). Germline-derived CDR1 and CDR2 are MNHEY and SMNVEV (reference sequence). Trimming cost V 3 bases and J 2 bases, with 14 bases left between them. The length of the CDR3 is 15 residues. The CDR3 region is CASSFVGRAPYEQYF. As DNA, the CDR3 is TGTGCCAGCAGTTTTGTCGGCAGGGCCCCCTACGAGCAGTACTTC.

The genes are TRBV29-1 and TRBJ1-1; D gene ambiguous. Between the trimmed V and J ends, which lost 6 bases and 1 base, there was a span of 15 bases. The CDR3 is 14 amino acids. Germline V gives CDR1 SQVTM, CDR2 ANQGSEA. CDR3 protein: CSVREGDGNTEAFF. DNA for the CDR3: TGCAGCGTAAGAGAAGGTGATGGGAACACTGAAGCTTTCTTT.

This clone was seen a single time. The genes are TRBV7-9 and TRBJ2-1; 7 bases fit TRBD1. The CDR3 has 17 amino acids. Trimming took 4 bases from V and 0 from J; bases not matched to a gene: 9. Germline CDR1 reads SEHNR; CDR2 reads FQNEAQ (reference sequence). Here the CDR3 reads CASSSRGTALSYNEQFF. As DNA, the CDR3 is TGTGCCAGCAGCTCCAGGGGGACGGCCCTCTCCTACAATGAGCAGTTCTTC.

The CDR3 loop reads CASSTLGYGYTF. CDR3 DNA sequence: TGTGCCAGCAGTACCCTGGGCTATGGCTACACCTTC. V is TRBV2 and J is TRBJ1-2; unclear D gene. Germline V gene lookup returns CDR1 SNHLY and CDR2 FYNNEI. This CDR3 is 12 amino acids long. Trimming left V 5 bases short and J 4 bases short, with 8 bases between.

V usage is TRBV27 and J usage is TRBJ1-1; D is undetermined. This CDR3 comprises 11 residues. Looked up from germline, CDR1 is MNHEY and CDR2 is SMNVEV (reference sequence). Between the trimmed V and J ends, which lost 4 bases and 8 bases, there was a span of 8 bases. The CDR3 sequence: CASSSLGEAFF. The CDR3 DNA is TGTGCCAGCAGTTCGTTAGGGGAAGCTTTCTTT.

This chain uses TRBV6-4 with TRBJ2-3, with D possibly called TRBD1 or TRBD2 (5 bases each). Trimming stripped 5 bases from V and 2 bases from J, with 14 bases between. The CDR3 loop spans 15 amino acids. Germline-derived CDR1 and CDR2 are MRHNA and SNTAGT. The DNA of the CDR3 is TGTGCCAGCAGTACCGGGACGGATTTCACAGATACGCAGTATTTT. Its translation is CASSTGTDFTDTQYF.

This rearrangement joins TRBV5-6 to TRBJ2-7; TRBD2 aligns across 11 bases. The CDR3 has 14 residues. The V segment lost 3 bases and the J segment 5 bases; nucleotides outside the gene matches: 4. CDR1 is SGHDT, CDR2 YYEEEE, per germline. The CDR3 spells CASSSTSGINEQYF. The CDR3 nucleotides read TGTGCCAGCAGCTCGACTAGCGGGATCAACGAGCAGTACTTC.

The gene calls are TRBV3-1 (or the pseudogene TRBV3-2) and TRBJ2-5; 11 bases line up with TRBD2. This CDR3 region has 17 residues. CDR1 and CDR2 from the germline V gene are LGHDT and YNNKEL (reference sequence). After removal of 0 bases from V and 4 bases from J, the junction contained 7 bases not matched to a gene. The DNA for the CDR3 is TGTGCCAGCAGCCAAGATTTGGTAGCGGGAGGGCCAGAGACCCAGTACTTC. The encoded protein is CASSQDLVAGGPETQYF.

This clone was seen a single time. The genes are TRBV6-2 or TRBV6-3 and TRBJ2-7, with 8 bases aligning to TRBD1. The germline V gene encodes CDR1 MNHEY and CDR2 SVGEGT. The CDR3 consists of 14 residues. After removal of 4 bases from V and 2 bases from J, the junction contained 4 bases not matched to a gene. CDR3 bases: TGTGCCAGCAGTTTCGACAGGGGCACCTACGAGCAGTACTTC. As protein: CASSFDRGTYEQYF.

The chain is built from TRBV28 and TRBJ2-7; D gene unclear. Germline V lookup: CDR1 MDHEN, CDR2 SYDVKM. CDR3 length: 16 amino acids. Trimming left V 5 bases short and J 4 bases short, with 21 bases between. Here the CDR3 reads CASSPSRVWLGYEQYF. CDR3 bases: TGTGCCAGCAGTCCCTCTAGGGTATGGTTGGGTTACGAGCAGTACTTC.

As DNA, the CDR3 is TGTGCCAGCAGATCGACCTCTTCCGCCTCTGAGCAGTACTTC. It codes for CASRSTSSASEQYF. This chain uses TRBV3-1 (or the pseudogene TRBV3-2) with TRBJ2-7; D not certain. Germline V gene sequence: CDR1 LGHDT, CDR2 YNNKEL (reference sequence). Trimming removed 6 bases from V and 7 bases from J, with 19 bases in between. The CDR3 has 14 amino acids.

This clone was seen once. CDR3 residues: CASSQGQGEETQYF. DNA of the CDR3: TGTGCCAGCAGCCAAGGGCAGGGGGAAGAGACCCAGTACTTC. J is TRBJ2-5 and V is TRBV14, with TRBD1 identical over 7 bases. V was clipped by 1 base and J by 3 bases; unmatched bases: 2. The CDR3 has 14 residues. Germline V lookup: CDR1 SGHDN, CDR2 FVKESK.

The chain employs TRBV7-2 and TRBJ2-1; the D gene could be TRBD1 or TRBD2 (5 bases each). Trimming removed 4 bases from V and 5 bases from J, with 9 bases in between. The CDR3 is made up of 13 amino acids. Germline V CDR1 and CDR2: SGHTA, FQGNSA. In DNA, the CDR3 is TGTGCCAGCAGCTCGGGACCCAACAATGAGCAGTTCTTC. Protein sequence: CASSSGPNNEQFF.

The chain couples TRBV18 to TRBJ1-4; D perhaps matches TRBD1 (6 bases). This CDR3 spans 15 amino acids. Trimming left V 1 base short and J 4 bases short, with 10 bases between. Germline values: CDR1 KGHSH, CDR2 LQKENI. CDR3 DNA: TGTGCCAGCTCACCACTGGACAGCTATAATGAAAAACTGTTTTTT. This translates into CASSPLDSYNEKLFF. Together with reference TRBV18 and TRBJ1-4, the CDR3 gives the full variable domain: NAGVMQNPRHLVRRRGQEARLRCSPMKGHSHVYWYRQLPEEGLKFMVYLQKENIIDESGMPKERFSAEFPKEGPSILRIQQVVRGDSAAYFCASSPLDSYNEKLFFGSGTQLSVL.

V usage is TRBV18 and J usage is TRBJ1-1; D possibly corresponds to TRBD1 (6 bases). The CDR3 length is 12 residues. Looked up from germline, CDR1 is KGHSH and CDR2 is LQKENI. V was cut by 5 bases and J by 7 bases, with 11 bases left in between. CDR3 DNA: TGTGCCAGCTCATTCAGGACAGATGAAGCTTTCTTT. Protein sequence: CASSFRTDEAFF.